This T cell receptor (beta chain) was documented in a study of cytomegalovirus exposure and HLA in healthy donors (dated by TCRdb to between 2016 and 2019). Concerning the study at large: An earlier analysis of several hundred of the donors reported 250 to 300 Gb of sequence data and 120 million or so unique TCR beta sequences from some 180 million T cells. About 300 gigabases of sequencing data and around 87 million unique TCR sequences were included in an early release covering about 600 HLA-typed donors. Of the roughly 430 genotyped donors, over 70% fell in the genetic ancestry cluster associated with self-reported Caucasian donors. The study was designed to test whether signatures of past pathogen exposure could be identified by cataloging public T cell receptors. The study profiled the T cell repertoires of hundreds of subjects by immunosequencing and related them to cytomegalovirus serostatus. In addition to the first cohort of about 650 subjects, a separate validation cohort of 120 different subjects was used. High-throughput TCR immunosequencing, statistical association of individual TCRs with disease status, and machine learning were combined to predict cytomegalovirus infection status. A later analysis re-analyzed previously published TCR beta repertoires from 660 or so donors and added high-resolution HLA genotyping to study TCR occurrence patterns. In the later analysis, no new phenotypic data were used to find candidate immune exposures; instead, reliance was placed on TCR beta sequences and their occurrence across donors. An earlier analysis of around 640 of the donors used high-throughput TCR beta sequencing to judge whether each TCR beta V gene segment behaved as functional or pseudogenic. Donor age, sex, ethnicity and CMV serostatus were collected together with the repertoire data. A later genetic analysis took genome-wide SNP genotypes for about 55% of the roughly 670 donors and used that subset as a discovery cohort. All discovery cohort repertoires had been generated using a single sequencing platform. HLA typing covered class I and class II loci at four-digit resolution. Typing coverage differed by locus: A, B, C, DRB1 and DQB1 were typed in about 629-640 donors, DQA1 in around 500, DPA1 in over 600, and DPB1 in roughly 470. Five DR-DQ haplotypes were treated as single units for association and clustering because of strong linkage in the cohort. On average, around 240,000 unique TCR beta nucleotide sequences were sequenced per donor among some 420 genotyped donors of the cohort, with around 19% of those sequences being non-productive. Overall study outcomes, separate from this receptor: For the cohort, immune exposure information was limited to CMV serostatus. When HLA alleles, especially DR and DQ, strongly co-occurred, attributing TCR associations to individual alleles was difficult. This cohort had only TCR beta chains sequenced, and the lack of alpha or paired-chain data limited which features could be detected. Because HLA typing was unavailable for some donors at each locus, only the typed subset was used in association tests. Several of the top co-occurrence clusters appeared to be linked to parvovirus B19, influenza, CMV and Epstein-Barr virus, according to a later analysis. In a later analysis, the rate of TCR association differed among HLA loci, with DRB1 alleles having the most associated TCRs and HLA-C alleles having the fewest. Cytomegalovirus status was reported to be diagnosed by the classifier with high specificity and sensitivity in both the original and validation cohorts. At a false discovery rate of 0.05, a later analysis linked around 15,000 TCR beta sequences to specific HLA alleles. The study gave a list of about 150 TCR beta chains associated with cytomegalovirus. A later analysis found that HLA-associated TCR beta chains were more clonally expanded and had lower generation probabilities than equally common non-associated chains. A group of highly shared sequence variants was considered likely to be a technical artifact of the sequencing pipeline. Linkage disequilibrium might explain the correlated functional status among segregating V segments, but an unknown experimental factor could not be ruled out. According to a later genetic analysis, donors in an Asian-associated ancestry cluster had fewer N-insertions in productive TCRs than the approximately 630-donor mean. A further reported finding was that TCR beta sequences accurately predicted the HLA-A and HLA-B alleles for most subjects in the first cohort. Most CMV-associated TCR beta chains appeared to be HLA-restricted in a later analysis, and the HLA associations seemed to be driven largely by CMV exposure. An association between a missense DCLRE1C variant and V-gene and J-gene trimming of TCR beta chains was found in a later genetic analysis and replicated in an independent cohort. The 87-base-pair reads could not distinguish some IMGT-functional V segments, including TRBV6-2 and TRBV6-3, so those segments were excluded. Across donors, most TCR sequences were observed very rarely, whereas some public TCRs were present in many individuals. It was suggested by the authors that the approach could potentially be generalized to other disease states and immunological phenotypes. In vitro tests confirmed that a few of the cytomegalovirus-associated TCR beta chains recognize cytomegalovirus antigens. Broadly in line with IMGT annotations, most TCR beta V segments showed up in productive rearrangements about 90% or about 30% of the time in an earlier analysis of about 500 of the donors. Because counts were too low, 15 to 20 rarely observed V segments, including chromosome 9 orphons, were excluded from the earlier analysis of some 540 of the donors. Roughly uniform sequencing depth across donors was assumed in presence/absence analyses, although this assumption may not hold.

To note about this clone: The target of this receptor is not known. Base qualities are not recorded, but no much larger clone differs from it by a single base.

There are 15 amino acids in the CDR3, from cysteine to phenylalanine inclusive. Only CDR3 DNA remains: 45 bases, in frame from the first base. V is cut by 5 bases and J by 1 base, and the space between the germline ends is 9 bases. In the germline V gene (reference sequence), CDR1 corresponds to SEHNR and CDR2 to FQNEAQ. The library was produced with the immunoSEQ multiplex PCR assay. The multiplex PCR relied on a mix of 60 forward primers for TCR Vbeta segments and 13 reverse primers for TCR Jbeta segments. The CDR3 region of rearranged TCR beta genes was amplified from genomic DNA with a multiplex PCR assay. The amplified TCR beta libraries were sequenced on the Illumina HiSeq System as 87-base-pair reads. As for the original processing: A later analysis counted about 80 million unique TCR beta chains across the approximately 700 repertoires, and some 12 million of these chains were shared by at least two donors. To remove PCR and sequencing errors, raw reads were error-corrected and collapsed into unique sequences using a nearest-neighbor algorithm that merged closely related sequences. Alignment of CDR3 sequences to IMGT reference sequences was used to assign V, D and J gene segments. For a sequence to be retained, at least a six-nucleotide match to both a V gene segment and a J gene segment was required. A rearrangement was called productive if the CDR3 had no stop codons and remained in frame with V and J, and every other rearrangement was called non-productive. CDR3 was defined according to IMGT convention as the region running from the second conserved V-encoded cysteine to the conserved J-encoded phenylalanine. The earlier analysis of some 550 of the donors excluded any sequence lacking an unambiguous match to a single V gene segment. An earlier analysis of a few hundred of the donors classified V segments as functional when productive rearrangements were above 56.7% and as segregating when the standard deviation between donors was above 5%. To diagnose cytomegalovirus status from the catalog of TCR beta chain sequences, a statistical classification framework was built. A later analysis assigned V and J genes by comparing TCR nucleotide sequences with IMGT/GENE-DB human TR gene sequences. A later analysis assigned CDR3 sequences and most-parsimonious VDJ recombination scenarios with the TCRdist pipeline. A later analysis defined each TCR beta chain by its CDR3 amino acid sequence plus V-gene family, and excluded reads lacking a unique V-gene family. In a later analysis, nearly 600 highly shared, low-generation-probability nucleotide sequences were removed to address suspected cross-contamination and a sequencing artifact. In a later analysis, a clonal expansion index was calculated for each public chain from normalized within-repertoire ranks of inferred template counts. A later analysis computed generation probabilities with a VDJ recombination model fitted to out-of-frame rearrangements, and checked the results against IGoR. In a later analysis, hypergeometric tests were used to score TCR-TCR, TCR-HLA and TCR-CMV co-occurrence, with a repertoire-size bias correction applied to TCR pairs. To estimate false discovery rates, a later analysis permuted the HLA or CMV assignments 20 times. A later analysis grouped co-occurring TCRs with DBSCAN, adding TCRdist sequence similarity when clustering within HLA-allele-positive subsets. Repertoires with fewer than 30,000 or more than 120,000 public chains were left out of co-occurrence clustering, as were five repertoires with anomalous nucleotide sharing. What TCRdb holds here is the immuneACCESS table cut down to in-frame rearrangements. Part of the clones is not present; checked against another copy, under half of the missing clones reflect an unresolved V gene, and the others are unexplained. The V and J calls and the clone size are those of that table, but D and trimming were determined from the DNA. This sample holds roughly 130,000 clones; 80% were observed only once. The ten largest clones capture 1% of the sample.

In total, just over 650 healthy bone marrow donors made up the cohort. At the time of sampling, every cohort member was nominally healthy, though immune exposures that went unrecorded were likely present. The donor was CMV seronegative and was included in the group of a few hundred seronegative cohort members. A peripheral blood sample was collected from each donor, and TCR beta sequencing was performed on peripheral blood mononuclear cells. The Qiagen DNeasy Blood Extraction Kit was used to extract genomic DNA from the blood cell samples. The TCR comes from a man aged 40-50 years in good health and CMV-seronegative. Sequenced input: PBMCs. The V and J segments used are TRBV7-9 and TRBJ2-6; the D gene cannot be named for sure. The nucleotide sequence is given as TGTGCCAGCAGCCCCTCAGGATCTGGGGCCAACGTCCTGACTTTC. Its amino acids are CASSPSGSGANVLTF.